This T cell receptor (beta chain) was identified during a study of T cell responses to AZD1222 COVID-19 vaccine. The CDR3 is 12 amino acids. Trimming took off 6 bases at V and 10 bases at J, with 13 bases between the two ends. The V gene's germline CDR1 is SNHLY and CDR2 FYNNEI. Concerning this clone itself: Its antigen is currently unknown.

Assay used: immunoSEQ multiplex PCR; TCRdb lists only in-frame clones, some missing. This sample has 150,000 to 200,000 clones; about 92% occur once, and the top ten carry 8% to 13%. General study results and limits: Baseline serostatus was positive in only a handful of AZD1222 recipients. Spike-specific TCR breadth and depth were elevated following two AZD1222 doses.

This chain joins TRBV2 and TRBJ2-1; D uncertain. This receptor was obtained from an adult in good health. Here the sequenced sample was peripheral blood, taken on day 0 of AZD1222 vaccination. Here the CDR3 DNA reads TGTGCCAGCAGCCCCTCAAAGGTGGAGCAGTTCTTC. Protein product: CASSPSKVEQFF. The full variable domain, rest sourced from reference TRBV2 and TRBJ2-1, is EPEVTQTPSHQVTQMGQEVILRCVPISNHLYFYWYRQILGQKVEFLVSFYNNEISEKSEIFDDQFSVERPDGSNFTLKIRSTKLEDSAMYFCASSPSKVEQFFGPGTRLTVL.